A single sample is the source of the 31 T cell receptor beta chains below, sequenced in a study of T cell repertoires in cytomegalovirus infection (dated by TCRdb to between 2019 and 2020). What this sample's treatment or condition label stands for: in vitro stimulation with specific CMV peptide epitopes to enrich CMV-specific T cells. These receptors lack a known antigen. The data were produced on an Illumina HiSeq 1500. TCRdb reprocessing: public reads trimmed at Q25 with fastp, clones called with MiXCR, in-frame beta chains kept. Rows matching on CDR3 protein sequence are summarized as one entry with the most common DNA and genes. Here the sample has 830,000 or so distinct CDR3 sequences; about 30% occur a single time. The top ten constitute 12% of the sample. The sample consisted of cultured CD8+ T cells from PBMCs, taken from culture after CMV antigen stimulation. The source is a human donor in good health (CMV status not recorded). Some clones in this sample may be carry-over from other donors' samples.

A remark on this clonotype: No DNA is shown, since the ends of the CDR3 on it are uncertain; the CDR3 is the one TCRdb lists. CDR3: CASSFRGRGLTDNEQFF. This chain uses TRBV7-9 with TRBJ2-1; the table's D call, TRBD1, was not checked against the DNA. Looked up from germline, CDR1 is SEHNR and CDR2 is FQNEAQ (reference sequence). The CDR3 has 17 residues if both end residues are counted.

This clonotype showed up many times. V usage is TRBV6-1 and J usage is TRBJ2-7; TRBD1 agrees at 12 bases. The CDR3 contains 19 residues. J lost 4 bases, V lost 0 bases, and 13 bases had no gene match. The germline CDR1 and CDR2 sequences are MNHNS and SASEGT. The DNA for the CDR3 is TGTGCCAGCAGTGAAGCGCTTCCAGGGACAGGGGGCGCCGGGTACGAGCAGTACTTC. Translating it yields CASSEALPGTGGAGYEQYF.

The chain is built from TRBV6-2 or TRBV6-3 and TRBJ1-1, with a tentative D call TRBD1 (5 bases). In germline, CDR1 is MNHEY, CDR2 SVGEGT. CDR3 length: 15 residues. The V and J ends lost 3 bases and 0 bases respectively, with 11 bases between them. As DNA, the CDR3 is TGTGCCAGCAGTTATTGGCGGGGCGTGAACACTGAAGCTTTCTTT. It specifies CASSYWRGVNTEAFF.

This clonotype was detected a few times. V usage is TRBV27 and J usage is TRBJ2-2; no firm D call. From germline, CDR1 is MNHEY and CDR2 SMNVEV (reference sequence). V lost 7 bases and J 1 base, leaving 16 bases between the germline ends. The CDR3 is 16 residues long. CDR3 nucleotides: TGTGCCAGCACCGACCTGGAAAATTGGAACACCGGGGAGCTGTTTTTT. Protein product: CASTDLENWNTGELFF.

This clonotype was seen repeatedly, ten times or more. This chain links TRBV6-5 with TRBJ1-2, with 7 bases matching TRBD1. Germline V gene sequence: CDR1 MNHEY, CDR2 SVGAGI. The V segment lost 6 bases and the J segment 4 bases; nucleotides outside the gene matches: 8. CDR3 size: 14 residues. CDR3: CASRAPGTAYGYTF. In nucleotides, the CDR3 is TGTGCCAGCAGGGCCCCCGGGACAGCCTATGGCTACACCTTC.

The chain has TRBV15 and TRBJ1-2, with D unresolved. Germline CDR1 is LNHNV and CDR2 is YYDKDF (reference sequence). V was pared by 0 bases and J by 0 bases, with 11 bases between. The CDR3 extends over 16 amino acids. CDR3 in DNA: TGTGCCACCAGCAGAGATCTGACACCTGCTAACTATGGCTACACCTTC. Translating it yields CATSRDLTPANYGYTF.

This clonotype was detected ten times or more. J is TRBJ1-5 and V is TRBV7-6; D possibly corresponds to TRBD1 (6 bases). V was shortened by 5 bases and J by 2 bases, with 13 bases between the two germline ends. The CDR3 runs to 15 residues. Germline-derived CDR1 and CDR2 are SGHVS and FNYEAQ. As DNA, the CDR3 is TGTGCCAGCAGCCCAGGGTGGACAGGCAATCAGCCCCAGCATTTT. This encodes CASSPGWTGNQPQHF.

This clonotype was detected a few times. This chain joins TRBV7-6 and TRBJ2-5, with 8 positions matching TRBD2. The CDR3 sequence is 15 residues long. J was trimmed by 5 bases and V by 6 bases; bases with no gene match: 11. CDR1 SGHVS and CDR2 FNYEAQ come from the germline V gene. The CDR3 loop is CASSQEGLAWETQYF. For the CDR3, the DNA is TGTGCCAGCAGTCAAGAAGGACTAGCCTGGGAGACCCAGTACTTC.

The chain combines TRBV12-3 or TRBV12-4 with TRBJ2-1; D could derive from TRBD1 or TRBD2 (5 bases each). The length of the CDR3 is 16 residues. V was clipped by 7 bases and J by 3 bases, with 19 bases between them. The CDR3 DNA reads as TGTGCCAGCACCCCGTTAGTGGGGGAAGTCTACAATGAGCAGTTCTTC. It specifies CASTPLVGEVYNEQFF.

There are a few counts of this clonotype. V is TRBV12-3 or TRBV12-4 and J is TRBJ1-2; D gene uncertain. The CDR3 totals 13 residues. The V gene lost 3 bases and the J gene lost 3 bases, with 8 bases spanning the gap. The CDR3: CASSFGNYYGYTF. The CDR3 DNA reads as TGTGCCAGCAGTTTTGGAAATTACTATGGCTACACCTTC.

The rearrangement uses TRBV6-5 and TRBJ2-7; a weak D match, TRBD2 (6 bases). This CDR3 comprises 13 residues. The germline V gene encodes CDR1 MNHEY and CDR2 SVGAGI. Between the trimmed V and J ends, which lost 4 bases and 3 bases, there was a span of 10 bases. CDR3 nucleotides: TGTGCCAGCAGTTCCCACGGGGGCTACGAGCAGTACTTC. Its protein product is CASSSHGGYEQYF.

The chain joins TRBV3-1 to TRBJ2-7; D gene unclear. The CDR3 contains 13 residues. Germline-derived CDR1 and CDR2 are LGHDT and YNNKEL (reference sequence). V was cut by 1 base and J by 3 bases, with 7 bases left in between. CDR3 region: CASSQGWFYEQYV. In DNA, the CDR3 is TGTGCCAGCAGCCAAGGGTGGTTCTACGAGCAGTACGTC.

Turning to this clonotype: A much more abundant neighbour one base away suggests this may be a read error. V gene TRBV5-1 combines with J gene TRBJ1-1, with D possibly being TRBD1 (5 bases). Germline V lookup: CDR1 SGHRS, CDR2 YFSETQ. The CDR3 length is 14 residues. The CDR3 here is CANSLGGWSTEAFF. CDR3 DNA sequence: TGCGCCAACAGCCTGGGGGGGTGGTCCACTGAAGCTTTCTTT. The whole variable domain, remainder taken from reference TRBV5-1 and TRBJ1-1, is KAGVTQTPRYLIKTRGQQVTLSCSPISGHRSVSWYQQTPGQGLQFLFEYFSETQRNKGNFPGRFSGRQFSNSRSEMNVSTLELGDSALYLCANSLGGWSTEAFFGQGTRLTVV.

This rearrangement joins TRBV7-6 to TRBJ1-1, with 7 nucleotides matching TRBD1. CDR1 and CDR2 from the germline V gene are SGHVS and FNYEAQ. The CDR3 extends over 12 amino acids. The junction had 8 bases not matched to a gene; V was cut back by 5 bases and J by 11 bases. CDR3 sequence reads: CASSPGQTSAFF. The CDR3 region has the DNA TGTGCCAGCAGCCCGGGACAGACCTCGGCTTTCTTT.

The rearrangement joins TRBV6-1 to TRBJ1-2, with TRBD1 matching 9 bases. Germline loops: CDR1 MNHNS, CDR2 SASEGT. V shed 7 bases, J shed 4 bases, and the junction held 10 bases outside the gene matches. The CDR3 length is 15 residues. Written as DNA, the CDR3 is TGTGCCAGCATCGAGGGCCGGGACAGGGTCTATGGCTACACCTTC. Its translation is CASIEGRDRVYGYTF.

The V gene is TRBV3-1, the J gene TRBJ2-1; TRBD2 might be the D (6 bases). V was trimmed by 4 bases and J by 8 bases, leaving 27 bases between them. The CDR3 sequence is 18 residues long. Germline assignment: CDR1 LGHDT and CDR2 YNNKEL (reference sequence). In DNA, the CDR3 is TGTGCCAGCAGCCTAAGGGAGGAGCGGAAGTCTAGCCGCGATGAGCAGTTCTTC. It specifies CASSLREERKSSRDEQFF.

The chain recombines TRBV7-8 with TRBJ2-5; possible D gene TRBD2, 6 bases. Per the germline V gene, CDR1 is SGHVS and CDR2 is FQNEAQ. The V gene lost 4 bases and the J gene lost 0 bases, with 18 bases spanning the gap. The length of the CDR3 is 17 residues. Here the CDR3 DNA reads TGTGCCAGCAGCTGGGGGACTCCCAGTGTAGACCAAGAGACCCAGTACTTC. Its protein is CASSWGTPSVDQETQYF. The full variable domain, its missing parts supplied by reference TRBV7-8 and TRBJ2-5, is GAGVSQSPRYKVAKRGQDVALRCDPISGHVSLFWYQQALGQGPEFLTYFQNEAQLDKSGLPSDRFFAERPEGSVSTLKIQRTQQEDSAVYLCASSWGTPSVDQETQYFGPGTRLLVL.

J is TRBJ2-1 and V is TRBV5-5; no definite D call. CDR1 is SGHKS and CDR2 is YYEKEE in the germline V gene (reference sequence). V shed 0 bases and J shed 5 bases, with 15 bases lying between them. The CDR3 extends over 16 amino acids. CDR3 DNA sequence: TGTGCCAGCAGCTTGGCCCCCACGGTTGGTGACAATGAGCAGTTCTTC. It encodes CASSLAPTVGDNEQFF.

The rearrangement uses TRBV19 and TRBJ1-5; D remains ambiguous. The ends were cut back, 3 bases at V and 0 bases at J, with 9 bases in the middle. CDR1 and CDR2 (germline): LNHDA, SQIVND (reference sequence). The CDR3 covers 15 residues. The CDR3 DNA sequence: TGTGCCAGTAGTATTCGAGAGGATAGCAATCAGCCCCAGCATTTT. Translation gives CASSIREDSNQPQHF.

The rearrangement links TRBV10-3 to TRBJ2-2; TRBD1 aligns across 9 bases. Germline CDR1 reads ENHRY; CDR2 reads SYGVKD. V was clipped by 6 bases and J by 3 bases; unmatched bases: 5. This CDR3 region has 15 residues. The CDR3: CAIRSGTGYTGELFF. The CDR3 bases are TGTGCCATCAGAAGCGGGACAGGGTACACCGGGGAGCTGTTTTTT.

The V call is TRBV7-3, the J call TRBJ1-1; D is possibly TRBD1 (5 bases). V was clipped by 5 bases and J by 7 bases, with 23 bases between them. Germline CDR1 is SGHTA and CDR2 is FQGTGA. The CDR3 is 16 amino acids. Written as DNA, the CDR3 is TGTGCCAGCAGCCCATGGGGGAGGGCAGTATCCGGTGAAGCTTTCTTT. This encodes CASSPWGRAVSGEAFF.

This clonotype appeared a single time. This could be a read error, since a much larger clone is one nucleotide away. The chain couples TRBV7-8 to TRBJ2-2; D possibly corresponds to TRBD1 (6 bases). Trimming cost V 4 bases and J 0 bases, with 15 bases left between them. The germline V gene encodes CDR1 SGHVS and CDR2 FQNEAQ. The CDR3 runs to 17 residues. CDR3 loop: CASSSISRGTNTGELFF. As DNA, the CDR3 is TGTGCCAGCAGCTCTATTAGTAGGGGGACGAACACCGGGGAGCTGTTTTTT.

This clonotype was seen more than once but under ten times. V is TRBV6-1 and J is TRBJ1-2; TRBD1 matches at 8 bases. CDR1 and CDR2 (germline): MNHNS, SASEGT. Trimming removed 6 bases from V and 7 bases from J; junction bases left unmatched: 7. There are 13 residues in the CDR3. The DNA of the CDR3 is TGTGCCAGCAGCCCCGACAGGGGACGTGGCTACACCTTC. Protein product: CASSPDRGRGYTF.

The CDR3 sequence is CASSPRFTDTQYF. Here the CDR3 DNA reads TGTGCCAGCAGTCCCCGGTTCACAGATACGCAGTATTTT. The chain carries TRBV12-3 or TRBV12-4 and TRBJ2-3; D gene uncertain. This CDR3 contains 13 residues. Trimming removed 5 bases at V and 2 bases at J, with 8 bases between.

This sequence joins TRBV4-1 and TRBJ2-2; no clear D. This CDR3 contains 14 residues. The V gene's germline CDR1 is MGHRA and CDR2 YSYEKL. V was shortened by 1 base and J by 7 bases, with 10 bases between the two germline ends. The CDR3 DNA reads as TGCGCCAGCAGCCAAGGGCCCCTCATCGGGGAGCTGTTTTTT. It codes for CASSQGPLIGELFF.

V is TRBV29-1 and J is TRBJ1-1; the D is unclear. Trimming stripped 1 base from V and 6 bases from J, with 15 bases between. The CDR3 is made up of 14 amino acids. Looked up from germline, CDR1 is SQVTM and CDR2 is ANQGSEA. Here the CDR3 reads CSVEGERGFAEAFF. In nucleotides, the CDR3 is TGCAGCGTTGAAGGGGAAAGAGGGTTCGCTGAAGCTTTCTTT.

V gene TRBV12-3 or TRBV12-4 combines with J gene TRBJ1-2; D unclear. V shed 3 bases and J shed 5 bases, with 13 bases lying between them. This CDR3 region has 14 residues. CDR3 in DNA: TGTGCCAGCAGTTTTGATGTATTCGGGTATGGCTACACCTTC. This translates into CASSFDVFGYGYTF.

This clonotype was counted between two and nine times. J is TRBJ2-1 and V is TRBV2, with 9 bases identical to TRBD1. Per germline, CDR1 SNHLY and CDR2 FYNNEI. After removal of 2 bases from V and 7 bases from J, the junction contained 6 bases not matched to a gene. This CDR3 has 15 amino acids. The CDR3 DNA follows: TGTGCCAGCAGTGAACGGACAGGGGAGGGGAATGAGCAGTTCTTC. It specifies CASSERTGEGNEQFF.

This clonotype has only a few counts. The chain joins TRBV3-1 to TRBJ2-7; D ambiguous. The V gene lost 0 bases and the J gene lost 2 bases, with 14 bases spanning the gap. CDR1 is LGHDT and CDR2 is YNNKEL in the germline V gene (reference sequence). The length of the CDR3 is 16 residues. CDR3 nucleotides: TGTGCCAGCAGCCAAGATCTTCTCAGCTACACCTACGAGCAGTACTTC. Encoded protein: CASSQDLLSYTYEQYF.

Turning to this clonotype: A much larger clonotype is one base distant, so this may be a read error. The chain combines TRBV7-2 with TRBJ2-3, with 7 nucleotides matching TRBD2. Germline-derived CDR1 and CDR2 are SGHTA and FQGNSA. The length of the CDR3 is 17 residues. With V trimmed by 5 bases and J by 0 bases, 11 bases remained unmatched. CDR3 in amino acids: CASSLPTSRASTDTQYF. CDR3 sequence (DNA): TGTGCCAGCAGCCTACCGACTAGCAGGGCTAGCACAGATACGCAGTATTTT.

The CDR3 protein is CASSYSQSGATDTQYF. CDR3 bases: TGTGCCAGCAGTTACTCGCAGTCAGGGGCCACAGATACGCAGTATTTT. This chain connects TRBV6-5 to TRBJ2-3; the D gene is possibly TRBD1 (6 bases). The CDR3 runs 16 residues. Deletions cut 0 bases from V and 2 bases from J, with 12 bases between. Germline V CDR1 and CDR2: MNHEY, SVGAGI.